Below, one T cell receptor beta chain is given with its context. Its antigen remains undetermined. No conserved phenylalanine or tryptophan ends this CDR3, so it is likely a read error. This entry comes from a study of CD8+CD57+ T cells in acquired aplastic anemia (dated by TCRdb to the late 2010s). Concerning the study at large: A mean of approximately 2.9 ug of DNA, ranging from about 0.2 to 27.4 ug, was extracted from sorted CD4+ and CD8+ cells. A CD8+CD57+ expansion meant a frequency higher than the mean frequency seen in healthy subjects. The study at large found these results: Twenty-nine CD8+ CDR3 sequences were found in both patients and controls but appeared to be highly expressed in patients and within the immunodominant clones of the patients. Between patients and healthy controls, no significant difference in CD8+ Simpson's diversity was found (P=0.060).

TCR beta VDJ combination and CDR3 sequence profiling used genomic DNA as the template. An Illumina HiSeq 2000 was used for TCR repertoire sequencing. For the original study's pipeline: Repertoire assessment relied on Simpson's diversity index, CDR3 size and DJ length profiles, and TRBV/TRBJ rearrangement plots. Whichever DNA sequence was most abundant in the deep sequencing data was defined as the immunodominant clone. CDR3 amino acid sequences were checked for sharing between subjects and were compared against published repertoires and the VDJdb database. The raw public data were reprocessed by TCRdb itself: fastp quality trimming at Q25, MiXCR clonotype calling, in-frame beta chains only. Duplicate CDR3 protein sequences are folded into a single record with the most common DNA and genes. TCRdb, not the authors, supplied the V and J calls. In this sample the table shows around 170,000 distinct CDR3 sequences, roughly half of which occur a single time. The top ten clones comprise about 9.5% of the sample.

The CDR3 is 12 amino acids long, termini counted. Only the CDR3 DNA is retained, 36 bases long and in frame from the first base. CDR1 and CDR2 were assigned from the germline V gene (reference sequence) as LNHNV and YYDKDF. Patients chosen for sequencing had shown expansion of CD8+CD57+ cells by flow cytometry. Every patient had severe acquired aplastic anemia, diagnosed using the International Study of Aplastic Anemia and Agranulocytosis and Camitta criteria. Patients had received no therapy at the time of blood sampling. In this study, sorted CD4+ and CD8+ T cells from the blood of healthy subjects and of severe aplastic anemia patients had their TCR repertoires deep-sequenced. Patients were enrolled under clinicaltrials.gov protocols 00001620, 01623167, 00001397, 00071045, 00081523 and 00961064 in the USA. Ficoll-Paque density gradient centrifugation was used to isolate peripheral blood mononuclear cells. Before DNA extraction, CD4+ and CD8+ T cells were sorted with FACS or magnetic beads.

Sample: sorted CD4+, CD8+, or CD8+CD57+ T cells (not recorded which) from PBMCs. Rearrangement joined TRBV15 to TRBJ2-3, and TRBD1 may be the D gene, going by 5 matching bases. The sequence was collected from a human donor with aplastic anemia. The CDR3: CATSPSTGTQYS. DNA sequence: TGTGCCACCAGCCCGAGCACAGGTACGCAGTATTCT.